This T cell receptor (beta chain) was retrieved from a study of radiotherapy plus CTLA-4 blockade in lung cancer (dated by TCRdb to 2016 to 2019). For the study in its entirety: Among the enrolled patients, roughly 17% had an objective response, and about 29% reached disease control. General study outcomes and caveats: The strongest predictors of response were reported to be early dynamic shifts in blood T cell clones along with a rise in serum interferon-beta following radiation. TCR clones derived from tumors expanded in peripheral blood after treatment with radiotherapy and ipilimumab.

With regard to this clone: Its antigen is not yet known. Per-base qualities were not stored, and no clone one base away is much larger.

The study evaluated CTLA-4 blockade (ipilimumab) given together with focal radiation therapy in patients who had chemo-refractory metastatic non-small-cell lung cancer. The library was made by the immunoSEQ multiplex PCR assay. TCRdb stores this immuneACCESS table with in-frame sequences only. Part of the clones is absent; in the studies checked, under half of the shortfall reflects unresolved V genes, and no reason is known for the rest. The sample yields more than 75,000 clones; roughly 86% were counted once. Over 0.85% of the sample is held by the ten biggest clonotypes. The specimen comprised peripheral blood, sampled from a patient treated with radiotherapy plus ipilimumab. This clonotype was obtained from a human donor with non-small cell lung cancer who had stable disease on radiotherapy plus ipilimumab.

The CDR3 amino acid sequence is: CASSPLSISNTEAFF. The DNA sequence is given as TGTGCCAGCTCACCACTGTCCATTTCGAACACTGAAGCTTTCTTT. This receptor chain uses TRBV18 and TRBJ1-1; the D gene remains uncertain. From the germline V gene, CDR1 is KGHSH and CDR2 is LQKENI. The CDR3 covers 15 residues, taking in both the cysteine and the phenylalanine. This entry keeps only the CDR3 DNA: 45 bases, framed from base 1. V is clipped by 1 base and J by 1 base, and the sequence between their germline boundaries is 10 bases long.